This T cell receptor beta chain originates from a study of blood T cells in healthy people across ages. This clonotype turned up a few times. For the second PCR, which ran for about 7 to 12 cycles, a sample-barcoded 5' primer and a J-beta primer mix were used. One entry per CDR3 protein results from TCRdb running MiXCR on the 5' RACE reads. The sample records about 690,000 distinct CDR3 sequences, about 43% being singletons. CDR1 is MDHEN, CDR2 SYDVKM, per germline. V was shortened by 3 bases and J by 13 bases, with 12 bases between the two germline ends. CDR3 length: 11 amino acids. V and J are TRBV28 and TRBJ2-5; no clear D. Sequenced sample: blood. This receptor was obtained from a man older than 75 in good health. CDR3: CASSFGPRAYF. CDR3 in DNA: TGTGCCAGCAGTTTTGGCCCACGAGCGTACTTC.